A few counts support the clone carrying this TCR beta chain. V lost 1 base and J lost 3; bases outside the gene matches: 5. Germline V gene sequence: CDR1 DFQATT, CDR2 SNEGSKA (reference sequence). The CDR3 consists of 14 residues. The data were taken from a study of T-cell reconstitution after alpha-beta-depleted transplantation in children. Unique molecular identifiers featured in how the TCRbeta library was prepared. Each CDR3 protein gets one entry after TCRdb re-called the PCR reads with MiXCR. The sample gives nearly 20,000 distinct CDR3 sequences, about an eighth of which show up once; 35% to 45% is in the top ten.

This rearrangement joins TRBV20-1 to TRBJ2-7; 8 bases match TRBD2. The source of this sequence is a female patient aged 2 to 10 who had a stem cell transplant for congenital amegakaryocytic thrombocytopenia, so the T cells may come from the graft donor. The material was PBMCs, mostly from graft donor cells, obtained 60 days after TCRalphabeta/CD19-depleted stem cell transplant. The CDR3 loop is CSARGLAGNYEQYF. The CDR3 region has the DNA TGCAGTGCTAGAGGTCTAGCGGGTAACTACGAGCAGTACTTC.